A single sample gave rise to the 31 T cell receptor beta chains below, sequenced in a study of CD8+ T cells in alopecia areata. Treatment: oral pan-JAK inhibitor, 5-10 mg twice daily. The authors extracted RNA and reverse transcribed it into cDNA as the sequencing template. The protocol was immunoSEQ multiplex PCR, while the TCRdb copy is restricted to in-frame clones and leaves out a portion. This sample yields about 210,000 clones, of which about 58% are seen a single time; 1.5% to 2% belongs to the top ten. Sequencing used CD4+ T cells sorted from blood, obtained at week 4, from a patient treated with tofacitinib. The receptors originated from a human donor with alopecia areata.

The V and J genes are TRBV6-5 and TRBJ1-2, with D uncertain. V was cut by 6 bases and J by 2 bases, with 10 bases left in between. Per the germline V gene, CDR1 is MNHEY and CDR2 is SVGAGI. The CDR3 sequence is 13 residues long. The chain's CDR3 is CASRKGVNYGYTF. CDR3 nucleotide sequence: TGTGCCAGCAGGAAAGGAGTAAACTATGGCTACACCTTC.

This clone turned up a few times. The rearrangement uses TRBV5-6 and TRBJ1-2; D unclear. In germline, CDR1 is SGHDT, CDR2 YYEEEE. The CDR3 length is 12 residues. Trimming shortened V by 4 bases and J by 8 bases, and 12 bases separated the two germline ends. The CDR3 nucleotides are TGTGCCAGCAGCCTCAACGGGATGGGCTACACCTTC. Protein product: CASSLNGMGYTF.

The chain links TRBV18 to TRBJ2-3, with 10 bases matching TRBD2. This CDR3 region has 17 residues. The V gene end was trimmed by 0 bases and the J gene end by 1 base; junction bases not matched to a gene: 4. The germline gives CDR1 KGHSH, CDR2 LQKENI. In DNA, the CDR3 is TGTGCCAGCTCACCACCGGCCGGGACTAGCGGCACAGATACGCAGTATTTT. Protein product: CASSPPAGTSGTDTQYF.

As DNA, the CDR3 is TGTGCCACCAGCCTCCGACAGGGTACCTACGAGCAGTACTTC. It is translated as CATSLRQGTYEQYF. This chain joins TRBV15 and TRBJ2-7, with 7 bases identical to TRBD1. With 5 bases clipped from V and 2 bases from J, the junction kept 6 bases outside the gene matches. The CDR3 is 14 amino acids. CDR1 and CDR2 (germline): LNHNV, YYDKDF (reference sequence).

This clone was observed a handful of times. The chain employs TRBV19 and TRBJ1-1, with 10 bases lining up with TRBD1. V was clipped by 10 bases and J by 6 bases; unmatched bases: 11. Looked up from germline, CDR1 is LNHDA and CDR2 is SQIVND (reference sequence). The CDR3 extends over 14 amino acids. The CDR3, as DNA: TGTGCCACCAGGAAGGGACAGGGGAGGGCTGAAGCTTTCTTT. Translation gives CATRKGQGRAEAFF.

This clone showed up just a few times. The chain couples TRBV25-1 to TRBJ2-3; no firm D call. Germline V lookup: CDR1 MGHDK, CDR2 SYGVNS. The CDR3 contains 15 residues. Between the trimmed V and J ends, which lost 5 bases and 8 bases, there was a span of 20 bases. CDR3 sequence reads: CASSTTATRLGTQYF. In nucleotides, the CDR3 is TGTGCCAGCAGTACCACGGCGACCCGCTTGGGTACGCAGTATTTT.

This chain uses TRBV20-1 with TRBJ2-1; the D is unclear. V was pared by 3 bases and J by 9 bases, with 6 bases between. Germline V gene data show CDR1 as DFQATT and CDR2 as SNEGSKA (reference sequence). The CDR3 is 10 residues long. The CDR3 region is CSASGSEQFF. The CDR3, as DNA: TGCAGTGCTAGCGGAAGTGAGCAGTTCTTC.

The CDR3 protein is CASSPLGIANTEAFF. The CDR3 coding sequence is TGTGCCAGCAGCCCACTGGGGATAGCGAACACTGAAGCTTTCTTT. The genes are TRBV7-2 and TRBJ1-1; D ambiguous. CDR3 length: 15 amino acids. Germline V gene data show CDR1 as SGHTA and CDR2 as FQGNSA. Trimming removed 5 bases from V and 1 base from J, with 14 bases in between.

The chain joins TRBV25-1 to TRBJ2-7; D call uncertain. The CDR3 contains 15 residues. V lost 1 base and J 3 bases, leaving 13 bases between the germline ends. Germline assignment: CDR1 MGHDK and CDR2 SYGVNS. The CDR3 region has the DNA TGTGCCAGCAGTGAATCGAAGTCCCCGCGCTACGAGCAGTACTTC. Translation: CASSESKSPRYEQYF.

This chain uses TRBV5-6 with TRBJ2-5, with 8 positions matching TRBD2. The CDR3 sequence is 15 residues long. Germline loops: CDR1 SGHDT, CDR2 YYEEEE. The ends lost 6 bases at V and 4 bases at J; junction bases unmatched: 11. CDR3 DNA sequence: TGTGCCAGCACCCGAGCGGGGGCCCTGGGAGAGACCCAGTACTTC. This translates into CASTRAGALGETQYF.

This clone was counted a single time. The identical CDR3 is also encoded by other nucleotide sequences in the sample. The V call is TRBV29-1, the J call TRBJ2-5; D unresolved. V dropped 6 bases and J dropped 2 bases, with 4 bases sitting between them. Germline CDR1 and CDR2: SQVTM and ANQGSEA. The CDR3 contains 10 residues. The CDR3 loop is CSVVQETQYF. In DNA, the CDR3 is TGCAGCGTAGTACAAGAGACCCAGTACTTC.

The chain joins TRBV4-3 to TRBJ1-4; 7 bases are shared with TRBD1. J was trimmed by 0 bases and V by 3 bases; bases with no gene match: 1. Germline V gene sequence: CDR1 LGHNA, CDR2 YSLEER. The CDR3 is 15 residues long. CDR3 sequence: CASSQGQTTNEKLFF. As DNA, the CDR3 is TGCGCCAGCAGCCAGGGACAGACAACTAATGAAAAACTGTTTTTT.

The V and J genes are TRBV15 and TRBJ2-3; D is perhaps TRBD1 (6 bases). The CDR3 is 12 residues long. In germline, CDR1 is LNHNV, CDR2 YYDKDF (reference sequence). Trimming stripped 5 bases from V and 7 bases from J, with 10 bases between. CDR3 DNA: TGTGCCACCAGCCTAGGGGGTTATACGCAGTATTTT. This sequence encodes CATSLGGYTQYF.

This rearrangement joins TRBV5-4 to TRBJ1-1; D uncertain. The germline V and J ends were trimmed by 4 bases and 4 bases, with 14 bases remaining between them. Germline V lookup: CDR1 SGHNT, CDR2 YYREEE (reference sequence). The CDR3 contains 14 residues. The CDR3 region is CASSGRPDGTEAFF. The CDR3 bases are TGTGCCAGCAGCGGAAGACCTGACGGCACTGAAGCTTTCTTT.

The V gene is TRBV11-2, the J gene TRBJ1-1; D is possibly TRBD1 (5 bases). The V end lost 3 bases, the J end lost 3 bases, and 11 bases lay between the germline ends. CDR1 is SGHAT and CDR2 is FQNNGV in the germline V gene. This CDR3 is built from 14 residues. In nucleotides, the CDR3 is TGTGCCAGCAGCTTGGCAGGGTCGGACACTGAAGCTTTCTTT. Amino acids: CASSLAGSDTEAFF.

The rearrangement links TRBV25-1 to TRBJ2-3, with 8 bases fitting TRBD2. Germline values: CDR1 MGHDK, CDR2 SYGVNS. The CDR3 runs 17 residues. The junction had 10 bases not matched to a gene; V was cut back by 1 base and J by 4 bases. The CDR3 reads CASSEFGGGGPADTQYF. CDR3 sequence (DNA): TGTGCCAGCAGTGAATTTGGTGGCGGGGGGCCGGCAGATACGCAGTATTTT.

This clone has a handful of counts. The J gene is TRBJ1-1, the V gene TRBV27; weak D call: TRBD1 (5 bases). This CDR3 contains 13 residues. Germline CDR1 is MNHEY and CDR2 is SMNVEV (reference sequence). The V end was cut by 5 bases, the J end by 5 bases, with 12 bases between. The CDR3, as DNA: TGTGCCAGCAGTAAATTGGGGGATACTGAAGCTTTCTTT. Translated: CASSKLGDTEAFF.

The chain is built from TRBV29-1 and TRBJ1-1; TRBD1 matches 7 bases. The V gene end was trimmed by 6 bases and the J gene end by 0 bases; junction bases not matched to a gene: 10. The CDR3 loop spans 15 amino acids. Germline assignment: CDR1 SQVTM and CDR2 ANQGSEA. CDR3: CSVSSRTGMNTEAFF. For the CDR3, the DNA is TGCAGCGTCTCTTCCCGGACAGGCATGAACACTGAAGCTTTCTTT.

CDR3 coding DNA: TGTGCCAGCAGCTTAGAGGGGGGCGTCGGTCAGCCCCAGCATTTT. Amino acids: CASSLEGGVGQPQHF. The rearrangement joins TRBV7-2 to TRBJ1-5, with a possible D match to TRBD1 (6 bases). The V gene's germline CDR1 is SGHTA and CDR2 FQGNSA. The CDR3 is made up of 15 amino acids. Trimming pared 1 base from V and 6 bases from J, leaving 13 bases between.

This clone was seen more than once but under ten times. The chain carries TRBV29-1 and TRBJ1-1, with TRBD1 identical over 9 bases. V trimming: 4 bases; J trimming: 6 bases; junction bases outside the gene matches: 12. This CDR3 contains 15 residues. Germline CDR1 reads SQVTM; CDR2 reads ANQGSEA. Written as DNA, the CDR3 is TGCAGCGTTGGGGGACAGGGTAAGATGTGGTCTGAAGCTTTCTTT. Translating it yields CSVGGQGKMWSEAFF.

The chain recombines TRBV6-5 with TRBJ1-1; D gene unclear. This CDR3 region has 13 residues. V shed 6 bases and J shed 1 base, with 9 bases lying between them. Germline CDR1 MNHEY, CDR2 SVGAGI. The CDR3 coding sequence is TGTGCCAGCAGCTTCTATGGGAACACTGAAGCTTTCTTT. Amino acids: CASSFYGNTEAFF.

In this sample, this clone turned up a few times. V usage is TRBV15 and J usage is TRBJ1-1; no clear D gene. The germline gives CDR1 LNHNV, CDR2 YYDKDF (reference sequence). V was clipped by 0 bases and J by 0 bases, with 20 bases between them. This CDR3 spans 19 amino acids. CDR3 in DNA: TGTGCCACCAGCAGAGATTCTTTAGTCCCGGTTCGTGTGAACACTGAAGCTTTCTTT. Amino acids: CATSRDSLVPVRVNTEAFF.

This chain connects TRBV2 to TRBJ1-2; 7 nucleotides line up with TRBD1. This CDR3 spans 13 amino acids. Per germline, CDR1 SNHLY and CDR2 FYNNEI. Trimming cost V 6 bases and J 3 bases; bases outside gene matches: 4. The CDR3 region is CASRATGHYGYTF. For the CDR3, the DNA is TGTGCCAGCAGAGCGACAGGGCACTATGGCTACACCTTC.

The V and J genes are TRBV4-3 and TRBJ2-1; the D gene is possibly TRBD2 (5 bases). Germline lookup yields CDR1 LGHNA and CDR2 YSLEER. The V end lost 0 bases, the J end lost 9 bases, and 15 bases lay between the germline ends. The CDR3 extends over 15 amino acids. The CDR3 loop is CASSQDLQSGPEQFF. The CDR3 bases are TGCGCCAGCAGCCAAGATTTGCAGAGCGGTCCTGAGCAGTTCTTC.

This chain links TRBV18 with TRBJ2-5; 11 bases fit TRBD1. This CDR3 has 18 residues. Per germline, CDR1 KGHSH and CDR2 LQKENI. V shed 1 base, J shed 1 base, and the junction held 8 bases outside the gene matches. As DNA, the CDR3 is TGTGCCAGCTCACCACTTCACCGTGGGACAGGGGGCCAAGAGACCCAGTACTTC. Translating gives CASSPLHRGTGGQETQYF.

This chain uses TRBV2 with TRBJ2-1; the match to TRBD2 covers 8 bases. The CDR3 extends over 12 amino acids. Trimming at V came to 10 bases and at J to 16 bases, leaving 15 bases not matched to a gene. Germline V gene lookup returns CDR1 SNHLY and CDR2 FYNNEI. The CDR3 DNA reads as TGTGCCACCAGAACTGATCCCGGGACTAGTTTCTTC. Amino acid sequence: CATRTDPGTSFF.

The chain combines TRBV27 with TRBJ2-3; D tentatively fits TRBD1 or TRBD2 (5 bases each). This CDR3 comprises 12 residues. V was clipped by 6 bases and J by 1 base, with 5 bases between them. CDR1 and CDR2 from the germline V gene are MNHEY and SMNVEV (reference sequence). CDR3 region: CASRGGTDTQYF. The CDR3 DNA sequence: TGTGCCAGCAGGGGGGGCACAGATACGCAGTATTTT.

The rearrangement joins TRBV25-1 to TRBJ2-7, with TRBD2 identical over 8 bases. After removal of 3 bases from V and 4 bases from J, the junction contained 8 bases not matched to a gene. Germline CDR1 is MGHDK and CDR2 is SYGVNS. The CDR3 extends over 15 amino acids. In DNA form, the CDR3 reads TGTGCCAGCAGTGATCGAGGCGGGGGGTCTTACGAGCAGTACTTC. Translation: CASSDRGGGSYEQYF.

The CDR3 reads CASSKDRGTNQPQHF. The CDR3 nucleotides are TGTGCCAGCAGTAAGGACAGGGGGACCAATCAGCCCCAGCATTTT. The V and J genes are TRBV6-1 and TRBJ1-5; 10 positions agree with TRBD1. With 5 bases clipped from V and 3 bases from J, the junction kept 4 bases outside the gene matches. Germline-derived CDR1 and CDR2 are MNHNS and SASEGT. CDR3 length: 15 amino acids.

This clone was seen a handful of times. This chain uses TRBV5-1 with TRBJ2-1; D may be TRBD1 (6 bases). This CDR3 comprises 14 residues. Germline CDR1 SGHRS, CDR2 YFSETQ. Deletions cut 4 bases from V and 7 bases from J, with 15 bases between. The CDR3 region is CASSPSDSSNEQFF. CDR3 bases: TGCGCCAGCAGCCCTTCGGACAGTTCGAATGAGCAGTTCTTC.

The table lists this clone with a few counts. J is TRBJ1-2 and V is TRBV23-1; 9 nucleotides line up with TRBD1. TRBV23-1 is placed among ORFs of uncertain function. Unmatched junction bases numbered 4, after V lost 0 bases and J lost 5 bases. The length of the CDR3 is 15 residues. The CDR3 spells CASSQSRTGAYGYTF. In DNA form, the CDR3 reads TGCGCCAGCAGTCAATCGAGGACAGGGGCATATGGCTACACCTTC.